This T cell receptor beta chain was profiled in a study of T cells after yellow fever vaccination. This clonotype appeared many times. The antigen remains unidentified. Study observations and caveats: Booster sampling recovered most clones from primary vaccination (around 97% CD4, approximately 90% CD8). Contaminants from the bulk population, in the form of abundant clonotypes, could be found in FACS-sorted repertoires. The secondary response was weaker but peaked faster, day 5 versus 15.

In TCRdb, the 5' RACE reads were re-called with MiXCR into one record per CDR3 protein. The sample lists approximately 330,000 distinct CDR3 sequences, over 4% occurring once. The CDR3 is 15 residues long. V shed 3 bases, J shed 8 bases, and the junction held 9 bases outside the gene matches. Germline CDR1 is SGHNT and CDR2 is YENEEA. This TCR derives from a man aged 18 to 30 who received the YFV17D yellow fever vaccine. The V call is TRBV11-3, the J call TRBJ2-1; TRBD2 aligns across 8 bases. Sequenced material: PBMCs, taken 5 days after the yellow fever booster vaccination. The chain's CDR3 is CASSFRDGGADEQFF. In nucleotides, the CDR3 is TGTGCCAGCAGCTTCCGTGACGGGGGGGCTGATGAGCAGTTCTTC.